Described below is a single TCR beta chain sequence and its context. Its antigen is unknown. Between the trimmed V and J ends, which lost 3 bases and 0 bases, there was a span of 6 bases. Looked up from germline, CDR1 is KGHSH and CDR2 is LQKENI. The CDR3 length is 14 residues. The data were taken from a study of T-cell memory formation after mild COVID-19. Whole-study context: TCR clusters largely stayed donor specific. Regarding the study as a whole: Second-wave clones peaking on day 37 lacked confirmed SARS-CoV-2 specificity. Clones which contracted sat mainly in CM and EM if CD4+, and in EMRA if CD8+.

TCRdb ran MiXCR on the 5' RACE reads and lists one entry per CDR3 protein. The sample holds more than 85,000 distinct CDR3 sequences, 11% seen once. The sample taken for sequencing was PBMCs or a T cell subset sorted from them (not recorded which). This receptor was obtained from a man aged 18 to 29 who had mild COVID-19 (a few samples of this study predate the infection). Cell type and time point are not known. The chain couples TRBV18 to TRBJ2-1, with D unclear. The CDR3 DNA sequence: TGTGCCAGCTCACCCAGTAGCTCCTACAATGAGCAGTTCTTC. Amino acid sequence: CASSPSSSYNEQFF.